Reported below is one TCR beta chain. The antigen remains undetermined. These data come from a study of identifying expanded T cells in peripheral blood. General study findings and limits: Across healthy donors, higher total template counts meant significantly greater roughly two-week count variance. Differentially abundant clones: roughly 1.2 between replicates, approximately 15 at roughly 13 days, less than 25 at four.

Trimming stripped 7 bases from V and 0 bases from J, with 9 bases between. From germline, CDR1 is SEHNR and CDR2 FQNEAQ (reference sequence). The CDR3 covers 13 residues. Sequencing used immunoSEQ multiplex PCR; TCRdb keeps in-frame clones, though not all of them. The repertoire has over 85,000 clones, around 88% of them found once; the top ten carry 13% to 15%. Collection occurred without any documented infections or immune events in donors. The sample comprised blood. This TCR came from a person between 18 and 75 years old in good health. This rearrangement joins TRBV7-9 to TRBJ1-1; D may be TRBD1 (5 bases). The DNA for the CDR3 is TGTGCCAGCATCCGGGGCTTGAACACTGAAGCTTTCTTT. Its protein is CASIRGLNTEAFF.